The clone carrying this T cell receptor (beta chain) was seen a handful of times. Per the original data handling: Amplification of reference gene primers was used by the study to estimate nucleated cell counts. The data were produced by immunoSEQ multiplex PCR, yet TCRdb's version contains in-frame clones alone and is incomplete. V and J calls plus clone size are reproduced from that table; the DNA served to infer D and trimming. Of fewer than 45,000 clones in the sample, 85% are singletons; the top ten hold 14%. V lost 7 bases, J lost 2 bases, and 15 bases lay in between. The CDR3 consists of 15 residues. Germline V gene lookup returns CDR1 MDHEN and CDR2 SYDVKM. This specimen comes from a study of blood T cell repertoires in COVID-19. Study background: The United States, Italy and Spain were the sources of the acute and convalescent COVID-19 samples.

The rearrangement uses TRBV28 and TRBJ1-5; D gene unclear. The source material was peripheral blood. This receptor was obtained from a human donor in a cohort sampled during active COVID-19. This chain's CDR3 is CASTVSTRGNQPQHF. CDR3 in DNA: TGTGCCAGCACCGTCAGTACGAGGGGCAATCAGCCCCAGCATTTT.